A selection of T cell receptor beta chains follows, all from one sample in a study of blood T cells in healthy people across ages. MiXCR was run by TCRdb on the 5' RACE reads, yielding one entry per CDR3 protein. The sample holds more than 800,000 distinct CDR3 sequences, about 30% seen once. Sequencing used blood. Every receptor here comes from a woman at least 80 years old in good health. The conserved cysteine and the conserved F or W are not part of the CDR3 here. Only part of the rows carry a size: once, few, many, or a class if the clone is expanded.

v_gene: TRBV14
abundance: .
len: 11
j_gene: TRBJ1-1
CDR3aa: ASSHSRNTEAF

v_gene: TRBV4-2
abundance: once
len: 13
j_gene: TRBJ2-7
CDR3aa: ASSQDSTISYEQY

v_gene: TRBV28
abundance: .
len: 12
j_gene: TRBJ2-4
CDR3aa: ASRLGGGQNIQY

v_gene: TRBV6-2/TRBV6-3
abundance: few
len: 11
j_gene: TRBJ1-5
CDR3aa: ASSYFRDQPQH

v_gene: TRBV7-8
abundance: .
len: 15
j_gene: TRBJ2-7
CDR3aa: ASSPQTSGVSSYEQY

v_gene: TRBV11-2
abundance: few
len: 14
j_gene: TRBJ2-4
CDR3aa: ASSLSGQGVRNIQY

v_gene: TRBV7-9
abundance: many
len: 15
j_gene: TRBJ2-6
CDR3aa: ASSRGRVPPGANVLT

v_gene: TRBV6-5
abundance: many
len: 10
j_gene: .
CDR3aa: ASSTGRGTQY

v_gene: TRBV5-1
abundance: few
len: 14
j_gene: TRBJ2-1
CDR3aa: ASRGRGGSSYNEQF

v_gene: TRBV29-1
abundance: .
len: 12
j_gene: TRBJ2-7
CDR3aa: SAILAGRRNEQY

v_gene: TRBV20-1
abundance: many
len: 9
j_gene: TRBJ2-4
CDR3aa: SARDGHIQY

v_gene: TRBV6-2/TRBV6-3
abundance: many
len: 10
j_gene: TRBJ2-1
CDR3aa: ASMRLGVKQF

v_gene: TRBV5-6
abundance: .
len: 12
j_gene: TRBJ1-4
CDR3aa: ASSFQGRDEKLF

v_gene: TRBV7-2
abundance: .
len: 11
j_gene: TRBJ2-1
CDR3aa: ASSLGGGREQF

v_gene: TRBV5-1
abundance: .
len: 15
j_gene: TRBJ2-5
CDR3aa: ASSFELAGGTQETQY

v_gene: TRBV6-1
abundance: .
len: 12
j_gene: TRBJ2-3
CDR3aa: ANSEPGRTDTQY

v_gene: TRBV4-1
abundance: .
len: 11
j_gene: TRBJ2-1
CDR3aa: ANSQMDTSEQF

v_gene: TRBV7-9
abundance: .
len: 14
j_gene: TRBJ2-3
CDR3aa: ASSPWTGFLRDTQY

v_gene: TRBV7-2
abundance: many
len: 13
j_gene: TRBJ2-3
CDR3aa: ASSLAGPGSDTQY

v_gene: TRBV11-2
abundance: .
len: 12
j_gene: TRBJ2-2
CDR3aa: ASLRGSLPGELF

v_gene: TRBV6-6
abundance: few
len: 11
j_gene: TRBJ1-2
CDR3aa: ASSPRVNVGYT

v_gene: TRBV7-9
abundance: many
len: 11
j_gene: TRBJ2-3
CDR3aa: ASSFWEADTQY

v_gene: TRBV7-8
abundance: .
len: 13
j_gene: TRBJ2-3
CDR3aa: ASSLIVRNTDTQY

v_gene: TRBV20-1
abundance: many
len: 13
j_gene: TRBJ2-7
CDR3aa: SAREWGSRNYEQY

v_gene: TRBV20-1
abundance: .
len: 13
j_gene: TRBJ2-3
CDR3aa: SAPHGLMWTDTQY

v_gene: TRBV29-1
abundance: many
len: 11
j_gene: TRBJ1-2
CDR3aa: SVPRQENYGYT

v_gene: TRBV5-1
abundance: few
len: 11
j_gene: TRBJ2-4
CDR3aa: ASSPGQGNIQY

v_gene: TRBV10-1
abundance: few
len: 11
j_gene: TRBJ1-1
CDR3aa: ASSQGADTEAF

v_gene: TRBV12-3/TRBV12-4
abundance: many
len: 11
j_gene: TRBJ2-7
CDR3aa: ASSSPSPGEQY

v_gene: TRBV4-2
abundance: many
len: 15
j_gene: TRBJ2-6
CDR3aa: ASSHSRQGTGANVLT

v_gene: TRBV5-1
abundance: many
len: 12
j_gene: TRBJ2-7
CDR3aa: ASSLEKPTYEQY

v_gene: TRBV20-1
abundance: .
len: 11
j_gene: TRBJ2-1
CDR3aa: SASFQGGAEQF

v_gene: TRBV21-1
abundance: few
len: 15
j_gene: TRBJ2-2
CDR3aa: ASSKGLSRGYTGELF

v_gene: TRBV20-1
abundance: many
len: 11
j_gene: TRBJ1-2
CDR3aa: SAQSGINYGYT

v_gene: TRBV12-3/TRBV12-4
abundance: many
len: 12
j_gene: TRBJ1-5
CDR3aa: ASSSGLGNQPQH

v_gene: TRBV7-2
abundance: .
len: 14
j_gene: TRBJ2-2
CDR3aa: ASSYLGQGAPGELF

v_gene: TRBV5-1
abundance: .
len: 13
j_gene: TRBJ2-2
CDR3aa: ASSKLAGNTGELF

v_gene: TRBV6-2/TRBV6-3
abundance: once
len: 11
j_gene: TRBJ1-2
CDR3aa: ASSYSGMDDYT

v_gene: TRBV5-1
abundance: .
len: 10
j_gene: TRBJ2-5
CDR3aa: ASAQLTGTQY

v_gene: TRBV6-5
abundance: .
len: 11
j_gene: TRBJ1-1
CDR3aa: ASSSGGITEAF